The 6 T cell receptor beta chains reported below all come from one sample, sequenced in a study of blood T cell repertoires in COVID-19. The method was immunoSEQ multiplex PCR; TCRdb's version includes in-frame clones alone and lacks a portion of them. The sample lists 30,000 to 40,000 clones, 80% to 90% occurring once. The sample comprised peripheral blood. The origin of the receptors is a man aged 50-59 years with acute or convalescent COVID-19.

The sample holds one count of this clone. J is TRBJ2-1 and V is TRBV10-3; the match to TRBD2 covers 8 bases. Trimming at V came to 5 bases and at J to 9 bases, leaving 12 bases not matched to a gene. CDR1 and CDR2 (germline): ENHRY, SYGVKD. CDR3 length: 15 residues. The CDR3 nucleotides read TGTGCCATCAGTCCGAACGGGGGGGCCACAGGTGAGCAGTTCTTC. Residues: CAISPNGGATGEQFF.

CDR3 bases: TGTGCCTGGGACAGGGGGCTTGGCAATCAGCCCCAGCATTTT. Amino acid sequence: CAWDRGLGNQPQHF. The chain employs TRBV30 and TRBJ1-5; TRBD1 matches 10 bases. The germline CDR1 and CDR2 sequences are GTSNPN and SVGIG (reference sequence). V shed 5 bases and J 2 bases; nucleotides not matched to a gene: 3. This CDR3 has 14 residues.

This chain joins TRBV11-2 and TRBJ2-3; a possible D gene is TRBD2 (5 bases). CDR1 SGHAT and CDR2 FQNNGV come from the germline V gene. V was pared by 1 base and J by 5 bases, with 13 bases between. This CDR3 region has 15 residues. The CDR3 reads CASSLGPTAGDTQYF. In nucleotides, the CDR3 is TGTGCCAGCAGCTTAGGTCCCACCGCGGGAGATACGCAGTATTTT.

The chain is built from TRBV19 and TRBJ2-3, with a tentative D call TRBD1 (5 bases). Germline CDR1 LNHDA, CDR2 SQIVND (reference sequence). V lost 8 bases to trimming and J lost 1 base, with 19 bases between them. The CDR3 extends over 16 amino acids. Written as DNA, the CDR3 is TGTGCCAGTTCCCCATTGGCGCTGGGGCGCACAGATACGCAGTATTTT. It codes for CASSPLALGRTDTQYF.

This rearrangement joins TRBV6-5 to TRBJ1-2; 8 nucleotides line up with TRBD1. In germline, CDR1 is MNHEY, CDR2 SVGAGI. There are 15 residues in the CDR3. With 0 bases clipped from V and 6 bases from J, the junction kept 6 bases outside the gene matches. The CDR3 loop is CASSYSGQGANGYTF. As DNA, the CDR3 is TGTGCCAGCAGTTACTCGGGGCAGGGGGCAAATGGCTACACCTTC.

The genes are TRBV14 and TRBJ1-6; D is possibly TRBD1 (5 bases). The CDR3 spans 16 residues. CDR1 is SGHDN, CDR2 FVKESK, per germline. V lost 3 bases, J lost 5 bases, and 14 bases lay in between. The CDR3 nucleotides read TGTGCCAGCAGCCAGTGGGGGGTGGGGGATAATTCACCCCTCCACTTT. Translation: CASSQWGVGDNSPLHF.